The rows below give T cell receptor beta chains drawn from one sample of a study of CD8 T cells in ankylosing spondylitis. Each CDR3 protein is one row after TCRdb ran MiXCR on the 5' RACE reads. The table has a few hundred thousand distinct CDR3 sequences, roughly 6.6% seen once. The specimen was blood, either unsorted or a sorted T cell fraction (not recorded which). These TCRs come from a male donor with ankylosing spondylitis. Each CDR3 is given without its conserved first and last residue. Each record gives: J gene, V gene, CDR3 protein.

TRBJ2-5	TRBV4-1	ASSPRVGDVETQY
TRBJ2-2	TRBV24-1	ATRQGPGELF
TRBJ2-5	TRBV7-9	ASSPPGGETQY
TRBJ2-1	TRBV20-1	SAQDRESYNEQF
TRBJ2-2	TRBV6-5	ASSYSWAGELF
TRBJ2-1	TRBV7-9	ASLYDLAGTRIRNEQF
TRBJ2-7	TRBV11-2	ASSFRRGGEKGYEQY
TRBJ2-1	TRBV11-1	ASSSRTRSGQHYNEQF
TRBJ1-5	TRBV18	ASSPTRVRKSNQPQH
TRBJ2-7	TRBV7-2	ASSAIWTDYISYEQY
TRBJ1-2	TRBV10-3	AISDPADYGYT
TRBJ2-1	TRBV28	ASSFPHLPPVPHNEQF
TRBJ2-4	TRBV7-2	ASTLGQNIQY